Shown below are 13 T cell receptor beta chains from a single sample sequenced in a study of cytomegalovirus exposure and HLA in healthy donors. The PCR ran on 60 Vbeta and 13 Jbeta primers. The repertoire was sequenced with immunoSEQ multiplex PCR; TCRdb's copy has only in-frame clones and lacks some. This repertoire shows about 95,000 clones, roughly four fifths found once; its top ten account for less than 4%. Input material: PBMCs. These TCRs come from a man aged 25 to 40 in good health and CMV-seropositive.

The V call is TRBV15, the J call TRBJ2-1, with D possibly TRBD1 on 5 matching bases. Per the germline V gene, CDR1 is LNHNV and CDR2 is YYDKDF (reference sequence). V dropped 2 bases and J dropped 0 bases, with 5 bases sitting between them. The CDR3 extends over 14 amino acids. Here the CDR3 DNA reads TGTGCCACCAGCAGACAGGGCTCCTACAATGAGCAGTTCTTC. Protein sequence: CATSRQGSYNEQFF. The whole variable domain, remainder taken from reference TRBV15 and TRBJ2-1, is DAMVIQNPRYQVTQFGKPVTLSCSQTLNHNVMYWYQQKSSQAPKLLFHYYDKDFNNEADTPDNFQSRRPNTSFCFLDIRSPGLGDTAMYLCATSRQGSYNEQFFGPGTRLTVL.

This chain uses TRBV4-3 with TRBJ2-1; the D is unclear. The CDR3 is 13 residues long. Germline CDR1 and CDR2: LGHNA and YSLEER. Trimming took 0 bases from V and 7 from J, leaving 7 bases between them. The CDR3 spells CASSQEGWNEQFF. The CDR3 nucleotides read TGCGCCAGCAGCCAAGAGGGCTGGAATGAGCAGTTCTTC.

The chain combines TRBV29-1 with TRBJ1-1; 10 nucleotides line up with TRBD1. Germline CDR1 reads SQVTM; CDR2 reads ANQGSEA. The CDR3 spans 14 residues. With 7 bases clipped from V and 1 base from J, the junction kept 6 bases outside the gene matches. DNA for the CDR3: TGCAGCGCTAATAGGGACAGGGGGAACACTGAAGCTTTCTTT. This sequence encodes CSANRDRGNTEAFF.

The chain joins TRBV5-1 to TRBJ2-7, with TRBD1 matching 10 bases. The CDR3 contains 15 residues. The V gene's germline CDR1 is SGHRS and CDR2 YFSETQ. Unmatched junction bases numbered 5, after V lost 4 bases and J lost 1 base. The CDR3 spells CASSKGQGMSYEQYF. Written as DNA, the CDR3 is TGCGCCAGCAGCAAGGGACAGGGGATGTCCTACGAGCAGTACTTC.

The chain employs TRBV5-6 and TRBJ2-7, with D perhaps matching TRBD1 (5 bases). Germline V lookup: CDR1 SGHDT, CDR2 YYEEEE. The CDR3 is 16 residues long. The V end lost 2 bases, the J end lost 0 bases, and 15 bases lay between the germline ends. CDR3 loop: CASSLPQGSFSYEQYF. The CDR3 DNA reads as TGTGCCAGCAGCTTACCCCAGGGTTCTTTCTCCTACGAGCAGTACTTC.

The rearrangement links TRBV29-1 to TRBJ1-1; 7 bases align to TRBD1. The CDR3 has 12 residues. J lost 2 bases, V lost 7 bases, and 4 bases had no gene match. Per germline, CDR1 SQVTM and CDR2 ANQGSEA. The CDR3 loop is CSAGQINTEAFF. The CDR3 DNA is TGCAGCGCGGGACAGATAAACACTGAAGCTTTCTTT.

The V and J genes are TRBV28 and TRBJ2-2, with D maybe TRBD1 (5 bases). Between the trimmed V and J ends, which lost 6 bases and 4 bases, there was a span of 18 bases. The CDR3 extends over 16 amino acids. Germline V gives CDR1 MDHEN, CDR2 SYDVKM. The CDR3 spells CASSPARQGGTGELFF. CDR3 nucleotides: TGTGCCAGCAGCCCCGCGAGGCAGGGCGGCACCGGGGAGCTGTTTTTT.

The rearrangement links TRBV14 to TRBJ2-3; 14 nucleotides agree with TRBD2. There are 18 residues in the CDR3. The junction had 15 bases not matched to a gene; V was cut back by 10 bases and J by 3 bases. Per germline, CDR1 SGHDN and CDR2 FVKESK. DNA of the CDR3: TGTGCCACGTCATTTCCCGGGACTAGCGGGAGAGGAACAGATACGCAGTATTTT. Its protein product is CATSFPGTSGRGTDTQYF.

The V call is TRBV2, the J call TRBJ2-7, with TRBD2 identical over 13 bases. The CDR3 runs to 15 residues. J was trimmed by 6 bases and V by 4 bases; bases with no gene match: 6. CDR1 is SNHLY, CDR2 FYNNEI, per germline. CDR3: CASSVGLAGSGEQYF. In nucleotides, the CDR3 is TGTGCCAGCAGTGTGGGACTAGCGGGATCTGGCGAGCAGTACTTC.

The chain links TRBV2 to TRBJ1-4; D gene uncertain. Germline V gene data show CDR1 as SNHLY and CDR2 as FYNNEI. This CDR3 comprises 14 residues. V was pared by 10 bases and J by 0 bases, with 12 bases between. CDR3 loop: CATSSGATNEKLFF. The CDR3, as DNA: TGTGCCACTTCGAGTGGAGCAACTAATGAAAAACTGTTTTTT. Based on the CDR3 plus reference TRBV2 and TRBJ1-4, the full variable domain is EPEVTQTPSHQVTQMGQEVILRCVPISNHLYFYWYRQILGQKVEFLVSFYNNEISEKSEIFDDQFSVERPDGSNFTLKIRSTKLEDSAMYFCATSSGATNEKLFFGSGTQLSVL.

This chain's CDR3 is CASSDSVSATNEKLFF. CDR3 nucleotide sequence: TGTGCCAGCAGTGACTCGGTGTCGGCAACTAATGAAAAACTGTTTTTT. The chain joins TRBV6-4 to TRBJ1-4, with D unresolved. This CDR3 spans 16 amino acids. V dropped 0 bases and J dropped 0 bases, with 8 bases sitting between them. In germline, CDR1 is MRHNA, CDR2 SNTAGT.

This rearrangement joins TRBV6-1 to TRBJ1-1, with 8 bases identical to TRBD1. This CDR3 is built from 14 residues. Per germline, CDR1 MNHNS and CDR2 SASEGT. Losses at the gene ends were 5 bases for V and 1 base for J; bases not matched to a gene: 3. The CDR3 spells CASSSGTGNTEAFF. In DNA, the CDR3 is TGTGCCAGCAGTAGCGGGACAGGGAACACTGAAGCTTTCTTT.

DNA of the CDR3: TGTGCCAGCAGCTTGGTTTTAGGGCAGGGATACGAGCAGTACTTC. Protein sequence: CASSLVLGQGYEQYF. V and J are TRBV5-6 and TRBJ2-7, with D maybe TRBD1 (5 bases). This CDR3 contains 15 residues. Germline CDR1 and CDR2: SGHDT and YYEEEE. Trimming took off 0 bases at V and 4 bases at J, with 14 bases between the two ends. Full variable domain (remainder filled in from reference TRBV5-6 and TRBJ2-7): DAGVTQSPTHLIKTRGQQVTLRCSPKSGHDTVSWYQQALGQGPQFIFQYYEEEERQRGNFPDRFSGHQFPNYSSELNVNALLLGDSALYLCASSLVLGQGYEQYFGPGTRLTVT.